These 5 T cell receptor beta chains were sequenced from one sample in a study of cytomegalovirus exposure and HLA in healthy donors. Sequenced by immunoSEQ multiplex PCR; TCRdb stores in-frame clones only, minus some. The sample records about 110,000 clones, 70% to 90% being singletons. Sequencing was carried out using PBMCs. The receptors here all came from a woman in her late teens or twenties in good health and CMV-seropositive.

The V and J genes are TRBV9 and TRBJ2-1, with 10 nucleotides matching TRBD2. The V gene end was trimmed by 6 bases and the J gene end by 5 bases; junction bases not matched to a gene: 8. Germline V gives CDR1 SGDLS, CDR2 YYNGEE. CDR3 length equals 15 residues. In nucleotides, the CDR3 is TGTGCCAGCACCGAGGGGCTAGCGGGAGACAATGAGCAGTTCTTC. Its protein product is CASTEGLAGDNEQFF.

This sequence joins TRBV7-9 and TRBJ2-1, with 9 positions matching TRBD2. CDR1 is SEHNR and CDR2 is FQNEAQ in the germline V gene (reference sequence). The ends lost 3 bases at V and 8 bases at J; junction bases unmatched: 5. The CDR3 covers 14 residues. CDR3 amino acids: CASSFAGGPYEQFF. Written as DNA, the CDR3 is TGTGCCAGCAGCTTCGCGGGAGGGCCGTATGAGCAGTTCTTC.

The rearrangement joins TRBV9 to TRBJ1-4; possible D gene TRBD1, 6 bases. The CDR3 length is 16 residues. The germline V and J ends were trimmed by 3 bases and 0 bases, with 12 bases remaining between them. Per the germline V gene, CDR1 is SGDLS and CDR2 is YYNGEE. This chain's CDR3 is CASSERGSSTNEKLFF. In DNA, the CDR3 is TGTGCCAGCAGCGAGAGGGGGTCCTCAACTAATGAAAAACTGTTTTTT.

The J gene is TRBJ1-2, the V gene TRBV4-1; the match to TRBD1 covers 9 bases. V was clipped by 3 bases and J by 4 bases; unmatched bases: 3. The CDR3 consists of 14 residues. CDR1 and CDR2 from the germline V gene are MGHRA and YSYEKL. The CDR3 sequence is CASSQQGQGYGYTF. The CDR3 DNA reads as TGCGCCAGCAGCCAGCAGGGACAGGGCTATGGCTACACCTTC.

CDR3 nucleotides: TGTGCCTGGAGCCCCGGGACTAGCCACTACGAGCAGTACTTC. Amino acid sequence: CAWSPGTSHYEQYF. The rearrangement uses TRBV30 and TRBJ2-7; 9 nucleotides align to TRBD2. The CDR3 has 14 residues. V dropped 3 bases and J dropped 3; count of bases not matched to a gene: 6. CDR1 is GTSNPN and CDR2 is SVGIG in the germline V gene (reference sequence).